One sample yielded the 10 T cell receptor beta chains listed below, sequenced in a study of cytomegalovirus exposure and HLA in healthy donors. Assay: immunoSEQ multiplex PCR; the TCRdb copy retains only in-frame clones and omits some. The repertoire includes hundreds of thousands of clones, more than 75% of them detected once, and about 0.86% sits in the top ten. What was sequenced was PBMCs. The receptor set was obtained from a young woman in good health and CMV-seronegative.

The CDR3 sequence is CASSPYSDRGRVNEKLFF. In DNA, the CDR3 is TGTGCCAGCAGTCCCTACTCGGACAGGGGGCGGGTTAATGAAAAACTGTTTTTT. The chain links TRBV27 to TRBJ1-4; TRBD1 agrees at 11 bases. CDR1 is MNHEY and CDR2 is SMNVEV in the germline V gene (reference sequence). V lost 5 bases, J lost 4 bases, and 12 bases stayed unmatched. The CDR3 spans 18 residues.

This sequence joins TRBV10-3 and TRBJ2-7; TRBD2 aligns across 9 bases. The CDR3 is 14 residues long. Losses at the gene ends were 2 bases for V and 4 bases for J; bases not matched to a gene: 3. The germline CDR1 and CDR2 sequences are ENHRY and SYGVKD. As DNA, the CDR3 is TGTGCCATCAGTGAGCCGGGACTAGCTTACGAGCAGTACTTC. Translation: CAISEPGLAYEQYF.

The chain recombines TRBV11-2 with TRBJ2-7, with TRBD1 identical over 7 bases. The CDR3 extends over 16 amino acids. J was trimmed by 6 bases and V by 1 base; bases with no gene match: 12. Germline V gene lookup returns CDR1 SGHAT and CDR2 FQNNGV. The CDR3 reads CASSLGTGVIVVEQYF. The DNA for the CDR3 is TGTGCCAGCAGCTTAGGTACAGGGGTAATCGTTGTCGAGCAGTACTTC.

The rearrangement links TRBV5-1 to TRBJ2-1; perhaps TRBD1 as D (5 bases). Germline V gene lookup returns CDR1 SGHRS and CDR2 YFSETQ. This CDR3 region has 17 residues. The V end lost 4 bases, the J end lost 3 bases, and 20 bases lay between the germline ends. The CDR3 sequence: CASSPLGYEDNYNEQFF. The CDR3 bases are TGCGCCAGCAGCCCCCTCGGTTATGAGGACAACTACAATGAGCAGTTCTTC. Variable domain in full (rest from reference TRBV5-1 and TRBJ2-1): KAGVTQTPRYLIKTRGQQVTLSCSPISGHRSVSWYQQTPGQGLQFLFEYFSETQRNKGNFPGRFSGRQFSNSRSEMNVSTLELGDSALYLCASSPLGYEDNYNEQFFGPGTRLTVL.

The gene calls are TRBV5-1 and TRBJ1-1, with TRBD1 matching 7 bases. The germline CDR1 and CDR2 sequences are SGHRS and YFSETQ. V was clipped by 0 bases and J by 5 bases; unmatched bases: 1. This CDR3 comprises 13 residues. The CDR3: CASSLEGQTEAFF. As DNA, the CDR3 is TGCGCCAGCAGCTTGGAGGGACAGACTGAAGCTTTCTTT. Based on the CDR3 plus reference TRBV5-1 and TRBJ1-1, the full variable domain is KAGVTQTPRYLIKTRGQQVTLSCSPISGHRSVSWYQQTPGQGLQFLFEYFSETQRNKGNFPGRFSGRQFSNSRSEMNVSTLELGDSALYLCASSLEGQTEAFFGQGTRLTVV.

The CDR3 reads CASSFRPGTALQPQHF. CDR3 DNA: TGTGCCAGCAGTTTCAGACCCGGGACAGCGCTTCAGCCCCAGCATTTT. The rearrangement links TRBV28 to TRBJ1-5; 7 bases are shared with TRBD1. The CDR3 runs 16 residues. After removal of 3 bases from V and 6 bases from J, the junction contained 11 bases not matched to a gene. Germline CDR1 is MDHEN and CDR2 is SYDVKM.

The chain combines TRBV6-1 with TRBJ2-3, with 7 bases matching TRBD2. J gave up 10 bases and V 4 bases, and 8 bases lay outside the gene matches. Germline V CDR1 and CDR2: MNHNS, SASEGT. The CDR3 loop spans 13 amino acids. CDR3 residues: CASSGGGRGSQYF. Here the CDR3 DNA reads TGTGCCAGCAGTGGGGGGGGAAGGGGTTCGCAGTATTTT.

The chain recombines TRBV5-1 with TRBJ1-4; 9 positions match TRBD1. The CDR3 is made up of 18 amino acids. Germline V gene sequence: CDR1 SGHRS, CDR2 YFSETQ. The J segment lost 6 bases and the V segment lost 0 bases, leaving 12 bases of the junction unmatched. CDR3 residues: CASSLASTGTGRHEKLFF. The CDR3 DNA is TGCGCCAGCAGCTTGGCGTCTACCGGGACAGGGCGACATGAAAAACTGTTTTTT.

In this sample, this clone turned up once. The chain links TRBV9 to TRBJ1-6; D is unresolved. With 0 bases removed from V and 2 bases from J, the gap between germline ends came to 9 bases. The germline CDR1 and CDR2 sequences are SGDLS and YYNGEE. The CDR3 runs 16 residues. DNA for the CDR3: TGTGCCAGCAGCGTAGGGGCACCCCCCTATAATTCACCCCTCCACTTT. It is translated as CASSVGAPPYNSPLHF.

This clone was seen a single time. The V call is TRBV21-1, the J call TRBJ2-1; the D segment call TRBD1 is taken from the table without a DNA check. TRBV21-1 is a documented pseudogene. CDR3 length equals 15 residues. The CDR3 protein is CASSAPGTGGNEQFF. CDR3 in DNA: TGTGCCAGCAGCGCCCCCGGGACAGGGGGCAATGAGCAGTTCTTC.